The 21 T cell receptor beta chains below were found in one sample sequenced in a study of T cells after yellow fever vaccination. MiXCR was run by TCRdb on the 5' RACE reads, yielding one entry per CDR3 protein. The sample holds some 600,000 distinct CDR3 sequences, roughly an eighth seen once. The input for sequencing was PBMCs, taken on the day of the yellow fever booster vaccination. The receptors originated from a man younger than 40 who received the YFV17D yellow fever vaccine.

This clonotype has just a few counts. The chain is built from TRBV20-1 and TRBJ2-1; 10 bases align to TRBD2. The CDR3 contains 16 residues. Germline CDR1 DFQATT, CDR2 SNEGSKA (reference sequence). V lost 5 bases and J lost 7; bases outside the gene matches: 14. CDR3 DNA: TGCAGTGCTGAGGGAGCTAGCGGGAGAATAAGGAATGAGCAGTTCTTC. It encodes CSAEGASGRIRNEQFF.

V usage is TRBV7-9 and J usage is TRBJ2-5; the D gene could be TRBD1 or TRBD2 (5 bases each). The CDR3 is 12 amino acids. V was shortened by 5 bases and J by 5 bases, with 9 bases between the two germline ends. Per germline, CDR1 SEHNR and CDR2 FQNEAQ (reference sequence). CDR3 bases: TGTGCCAGCAGCCGGGGCCTCGAGACCCAGTACTTC. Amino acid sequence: CASSRGLETQYF.

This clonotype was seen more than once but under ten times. The CDR3 coding sequence is TGTGCCAGCAGTGCACTCCCCCCCACTGAAGCTTTCTTT. This codes for CASSALPPTEAFF. This rearrangement joins TRBV27 to TRBJ1-1, with D uncertain. The germline V and J ends were trimmed by 5 bases and 4 bases, with 11 bases remaining between them. This CDR3 spans 13 amino acids. Germline values: CDR1 MNHEY, CDR2 SMNVEV (reference sequence).

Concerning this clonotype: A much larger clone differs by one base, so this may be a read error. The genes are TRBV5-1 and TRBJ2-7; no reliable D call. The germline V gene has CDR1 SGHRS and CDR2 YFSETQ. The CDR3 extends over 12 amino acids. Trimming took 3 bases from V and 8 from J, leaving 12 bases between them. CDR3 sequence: CASSSTLRKQYF. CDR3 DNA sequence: TGCGCCAGCAGCTCGACTCTCCGGAAGCAGTACTTC. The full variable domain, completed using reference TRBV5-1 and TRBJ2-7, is KAGVTQTPRYLIKTRGQQVTLSCSPISGHRSVSWYQQTPGQGLQFLFEYFSETQRNKGNFPGRFSGRQFSNSRSEMNVSTLELGDSALYLCASSSTLRKQYFGPGTRLTVT.

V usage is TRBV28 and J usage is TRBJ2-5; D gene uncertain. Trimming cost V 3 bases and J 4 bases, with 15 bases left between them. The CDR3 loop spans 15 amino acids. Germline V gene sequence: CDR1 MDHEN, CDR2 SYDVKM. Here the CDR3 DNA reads TGTGCCAGCAGTTTTACCGGCGACCGGTCAGAGACCCAGTACTTC. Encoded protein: CASSFTGDRSETQYF.

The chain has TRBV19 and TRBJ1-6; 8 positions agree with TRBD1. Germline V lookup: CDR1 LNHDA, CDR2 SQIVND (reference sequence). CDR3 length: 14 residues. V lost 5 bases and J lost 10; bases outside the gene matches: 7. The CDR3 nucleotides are TGTGCCAGTAGTCGGACAGGGTTAAACTCACCCCTCCACTTT. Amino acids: CASSRTGLNSPLHF. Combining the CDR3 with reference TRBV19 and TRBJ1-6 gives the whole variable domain DGGITQSPKYLFRKEGQNVTLSCEQNLNHDAMYWYRQDPGQGLRLIYYSQIVNDFQKGDIAEGYSVSREKKESFPLTVTSAQKNPTAFYLCASSRTGLNSPLHFGNGTRLTVT.

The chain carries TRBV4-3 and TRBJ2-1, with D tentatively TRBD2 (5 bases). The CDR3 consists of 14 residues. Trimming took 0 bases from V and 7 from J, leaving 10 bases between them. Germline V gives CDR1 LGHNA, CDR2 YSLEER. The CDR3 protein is CASSQELEVNEQFF. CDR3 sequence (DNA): TGCGCCAGCAGCCAAGAACTAGAGGTGAATGAGCAGTTCTTC.

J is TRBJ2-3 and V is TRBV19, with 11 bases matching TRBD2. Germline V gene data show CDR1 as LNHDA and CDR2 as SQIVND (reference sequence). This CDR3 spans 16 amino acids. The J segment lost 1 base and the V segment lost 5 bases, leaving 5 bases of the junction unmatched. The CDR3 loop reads CASSPQTSGGTDTQYF. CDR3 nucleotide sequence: TGTGCCAGTAGTCCGCAGACTAGCGGGGGCACAGATACGCAGTATTTT.

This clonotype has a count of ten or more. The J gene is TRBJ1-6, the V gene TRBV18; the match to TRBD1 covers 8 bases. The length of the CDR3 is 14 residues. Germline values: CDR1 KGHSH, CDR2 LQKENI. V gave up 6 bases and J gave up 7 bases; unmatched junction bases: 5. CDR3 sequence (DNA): TGTGCCAGCTCGCCGGGACAGGACAATTCACCCCTCCACTTT. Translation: CASSPGQDNSPLHF.

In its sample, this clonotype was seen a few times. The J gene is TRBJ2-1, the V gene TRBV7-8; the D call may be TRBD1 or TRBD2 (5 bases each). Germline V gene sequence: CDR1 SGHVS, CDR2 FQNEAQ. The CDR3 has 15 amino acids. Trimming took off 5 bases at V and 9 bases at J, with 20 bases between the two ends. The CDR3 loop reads CASSPRGTLPTEQFF. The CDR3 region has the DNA TGTGCCAGCAGCCCGAGGGGTACCCTTCCTACTGAGCAGTTCTTC.

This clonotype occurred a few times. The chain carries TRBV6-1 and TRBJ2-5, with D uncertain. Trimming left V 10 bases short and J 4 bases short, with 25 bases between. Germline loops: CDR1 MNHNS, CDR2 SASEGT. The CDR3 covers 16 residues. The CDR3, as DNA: TGTGCCACCGTAATCCCCAGCATCTGGGTTGGAGAGACCCAGTACTTC. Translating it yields CATVIPSIWVGETQYF.

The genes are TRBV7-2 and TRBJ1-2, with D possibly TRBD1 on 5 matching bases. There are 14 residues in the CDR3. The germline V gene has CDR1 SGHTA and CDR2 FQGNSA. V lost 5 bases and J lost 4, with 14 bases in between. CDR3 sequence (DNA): TGTGCCAGCAGCCAGGGCCGGGTGACCTATGGCTACACCTTC. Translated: CASSQGRVTYGYTF.

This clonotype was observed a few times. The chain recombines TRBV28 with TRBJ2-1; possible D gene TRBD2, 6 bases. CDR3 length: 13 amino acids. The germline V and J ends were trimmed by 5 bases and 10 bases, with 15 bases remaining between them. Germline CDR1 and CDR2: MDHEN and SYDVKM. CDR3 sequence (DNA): TGTGCCAGCAGTATTGGGCCCGGGAGAGAGCAGTTCTTC. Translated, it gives CASSIGPGREQFF.

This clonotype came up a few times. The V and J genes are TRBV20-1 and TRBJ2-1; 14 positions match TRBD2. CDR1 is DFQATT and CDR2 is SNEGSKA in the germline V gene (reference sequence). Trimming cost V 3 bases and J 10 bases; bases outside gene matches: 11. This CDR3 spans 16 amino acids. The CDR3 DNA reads TGCAGTGCTAGTGAGGGACTAGCGGGAGCTGCTCGGGAGCAGTTCTTC. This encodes CSASEGLAGAAREQFF.

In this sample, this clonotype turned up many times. This chain's CDR3 is CASSPQTPRGSPLHF. The CDR3 DNA is TGTGCCAGCAGCCCTCAGACACCACGCGGATCACCCCTCCACTTT. The J gene is TRBJ1-6, the V gene TRBV7-2, with D hard to call. Germline loops: CDR1 SGHTA, CDR2 FQGNSA. V was cut by 5 bases and J by 10 bases, with 18 bases left in between. CDR3 length: 15 residues.

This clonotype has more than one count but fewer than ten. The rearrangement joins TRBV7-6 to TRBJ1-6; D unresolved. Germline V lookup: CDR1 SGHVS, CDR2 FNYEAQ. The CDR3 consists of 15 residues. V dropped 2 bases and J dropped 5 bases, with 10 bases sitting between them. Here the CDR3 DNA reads TGTGCCAGCAGCTTACGTGGGTCTCATAATTCACCCCTCCACTTT. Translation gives CASSLRGSHNSPLHF. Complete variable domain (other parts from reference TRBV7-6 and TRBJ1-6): GAGVSQSPRYKVTKRGQDVALRCDPISGHVSLYWYRQALGQGPEFLTYFNYEAQQDKSGLPNDRFSAERPEGSISTLTIQRTEQRDSAMYRCASSLRGSHNSPLHFGNGTRLTVT.

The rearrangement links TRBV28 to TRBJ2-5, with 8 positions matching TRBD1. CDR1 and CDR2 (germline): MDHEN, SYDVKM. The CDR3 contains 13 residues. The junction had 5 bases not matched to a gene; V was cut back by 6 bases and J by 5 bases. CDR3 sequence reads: CASSRGRGETQYF. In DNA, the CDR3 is TGTGCCAGCAGCAGGGGGCGCGGGGAGACCCAGTACTTC.

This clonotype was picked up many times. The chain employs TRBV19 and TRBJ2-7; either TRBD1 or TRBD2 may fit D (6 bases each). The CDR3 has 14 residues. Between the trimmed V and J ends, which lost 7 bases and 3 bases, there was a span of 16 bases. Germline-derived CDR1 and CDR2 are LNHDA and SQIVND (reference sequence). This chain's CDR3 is CASKRTVADYEQYF. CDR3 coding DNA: TGTGCCAGTAAACGGACAGTAGCGGACTACGAGCAGTACTTC.

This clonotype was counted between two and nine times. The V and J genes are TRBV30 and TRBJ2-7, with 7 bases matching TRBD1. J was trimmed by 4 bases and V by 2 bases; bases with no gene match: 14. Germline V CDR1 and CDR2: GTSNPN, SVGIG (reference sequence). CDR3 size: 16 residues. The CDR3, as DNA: TGTGCCTGGAGTCCTTCGACAGGGATTGAGGGATACGAGCAGTACTTC. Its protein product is CAWSPSTGIEGYEQYF.

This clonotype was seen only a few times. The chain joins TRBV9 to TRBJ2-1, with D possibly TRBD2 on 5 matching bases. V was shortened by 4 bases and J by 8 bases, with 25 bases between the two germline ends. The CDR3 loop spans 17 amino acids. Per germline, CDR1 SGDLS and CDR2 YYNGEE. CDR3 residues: CASSSIPEVRGIDEQFF. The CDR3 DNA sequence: TGTGCCAGCAGCTCGATCCCGGAGGTCCGAGGAATTGATGAGCAGTTCTTC. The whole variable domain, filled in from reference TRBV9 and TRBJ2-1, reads DSGVTQTPKHLITATGQRVTLRCSPRSGDLSVYWYQQSLDQGLQFLIQYYNGEERAKGNILERFSAQQFPDLHSELNLSSLELGDSALYFCASSSIPEVRGIDEQFFGPGTRLTVL.

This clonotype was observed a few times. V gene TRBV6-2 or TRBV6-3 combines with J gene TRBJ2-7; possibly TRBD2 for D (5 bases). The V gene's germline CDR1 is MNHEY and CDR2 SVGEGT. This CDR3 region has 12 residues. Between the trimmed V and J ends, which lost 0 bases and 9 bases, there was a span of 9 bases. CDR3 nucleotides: TGTGCCAGCAGTTACTCGGACTCCTGGCAGTACTTC. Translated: CASSYSDSWQYF.